This TCR beta chain came from a study of CD8+CD57+ T cells in acquired aplastic anemia. Study-level information: The average for DNA from sorted CD4+ and CD8+ cells was 3 to 3.5 ug. Regarding the study as a whole: Patients and controls had CD8+ Simpson's diversity values that were not significantly distinct.

About this clonotype itself: The antigen remains undetermined.

TCR beta VDJ combinations and CDR3 sequences were profiled from genomic DNA. Via MiXCR, TCRdb re-called the reads, giving one row per CDR3 protein. The table includes 250,000 to 300,000 distinct CDR3 sequences, approximately 56% detected once. Germline V gene sequence: CDR1 SGDLS, CDR2 YYNGEE. The CDR3 loop spans 15 amino acids. The junction had 3 bases not matched to a gene; V was cut back by 2 bases and J by 0 bases. The sample taken for sequencing was sorted CD4+, CD8+, or CD8+CD57+ T cells (not recorded which) from PBMCs. The chain has TRBV9 and TRBJ2-3, with 7 bases lining up with TRBD2. This TCR was sampled from a human donor with severe aplastic anemia or a healthy control (not recorded which). CDR3 sequence (DNA): TGTGCCAGCAGCGTCCTGGGACTAAGCACAGATACGCAGTATTTT. The encoded protein is CASSVLGLSTDTQYF.